The sequence of this T cell receptor (beta chain) was determined in a study of T cells in Graves' hyperthyroidism and ophthalmopathy. Study-wide background: Peripheral blood specimens were obtained at initial diagnosis, prior to any treatment.

What was amplified from RNA transcripts were TCR beta CDR3 regions. HTBI primers were the set used in a first-round RT-PCR of the TCR CDR3. TCRdb itself ran the multiplex PCR reads through MiXCR, one entry per CDR3 protein. Among about 640,000 distinct CDR3 sequences listed, less than 25% were seen once. Each diagnosis was grounded in clinical symptoms, serum thyroxine and TRAb, thyroid ultrasound, and orbital computed tomography. Sequencing was carried out using blood. The sequence was obtained from a man aged 25 to 40 with Graves' ophthalmopathy.

The CDR3 nucleotides are TGTGCCAGCAGCTCTGGATTAAATCGGCAGAGACTCTACACAGATACGCAGTATTTT. Translation gives CASSSGLNRQRLYTDTQYF. J is TRBJ2-3 and V is TRBV7-9; unclear D gene. V lost 4 bases and J lost 2, with 25 bases in between. This CDR3 has 19 amino acids. The V gene's germline CDR1 is SEHNR and CDR2 FQNEAQ (reference sequence).